This TCR beta chain was observed in a study of blood T cell repertoires in COVID-19. Assay: immunoSEQ multiplex PCR; the TCRdb copy retains only in-frame clones and omits some. The data hold 58,000 or so clones, with 75% to 90% observed a single time. The V gene's germline CDR1 is SGHRS and CDR2 YFSETQ. V trimming: 1 base; J trimming: 2 bases; junction bases outside the gene matches: 6. This CDR3 spans 17 amino acids. The sample consisted of peripheral blood. The TCR sequence derives from a woman between 65 and 79 years old with active COVID-19. The chain recombines TRBV5-1 with TRBJ2-3, with 11 bases lining up with TRBD1. The CDR3 loop reads CASSLFPGQGVTDTQYF. The CDR3 nucleotides read TGCGCCAGCAGCTTGTTTCCGGGACAGGGGGTCACAGATACGCAGTATTTT.